A single sample is the source of the 21 T cell receptor beta chains below, sequenced in a study of T cell changes during pregnancy in multiple sclerosis. Sequencing was performed with immunoSEQ multiplex PCR; in TCRdb, only in-frame clones are kept and a portion is missing. The data contain about 20,000 clones, 91% of them singletons. The specimen comprised CD4+ T cells from peripheral blood mononuclear cells, sampled in the third trimester of pregnancy. The source is a female donor in good health, enrolled as a control in a pregnancy study.

The chain links TRBV10-3 to TRBJ2-3; 10 bases are a match to TRBD2. CDR3 size: 17 residues. After removal of 10 bases from V and 4 bases from J, the junction contained 17 bases not matched to a gene. Germline CDR1 and CDR2: ENHRY and SYGVKD. CDR3 loop: CASTASSGRAASDTQYF. CDR3 DNA: TGTGCCAGCACGGCTAGCAGCGGGAGGGCCGCGTCAGATACGCAGTATTTT.

The chain is built from TRBV19 and TRBJ1-2; the D gene is possibly TRBD1 (6 bases). Trimming left V 4 bases short and J 6 bases short, with 12 bases between. CDR3 length: 13 amino acids. The germline V gene has CDR1 LNHDA and CDR2 SQIVND (reference sequence). CDR3 sequence (DNA): TGTGCCAGTAGTACAACAGGGAACGATGGCTACACCTTC. It yields the protein CASSTTGNDGYTF.

The chain recombines TRBV4-3 with TRBJ2-3, with D maybe TRBD1 (5 bases). Germline values: CDR1 LGHNA, CDR2 YSLEER. Trimming took off 2 bases at V and 5 bases at J, with 14 bases between the two ends. The CDR3 covers 15 residues. The DNA of the CDR3 is TGCGCCAGCAGCCAAACAGGTGGAGTTGTAGATACGCAGTATTTT. It specifies CASSQTGGVVDTQYF.

The rearrangement links TRBV7-8 to TRBJ2-6; weak D call: TRBD2 (5 bases). The CDR3 extends over 15 amino acids. Germline loops: CDR1 SGHVS, CDR2 FQNEAQ. Trimming stripped 5 bases from V and 3 bases from J, with 11 bases between. CDR3 residues: CASSPREGGANVLTF. CDR3 DNA sequence: TGTGCCAGCAGCCCCCGCGAGGGTGGGGCCAACGTCCTGACTTTC.

V gene TRBV9 combines with J gene TRBJ2-7; D call uncertain. CDR3 length: 12 residues. V lost 4 bases and J 7 bases, leaving 12 bases between the germline ends. Germline-derived CDR1 and CDR2 are SGDLS and YYNGEE. The CDR3 loop is CASSLPREEQYF. In DNA form, the CDR3 reads TGTGCCAGCAGCCTTCCGCGAGAGGAGCAGTACTTC.

This chain joins TRBV9 and TRBJ2-3, with 8 bases that match TRBD2. Germline V gene sequence: CDR1 SGDLS, CDR2 YYNGEE. The CDR3 is 17 amino acids. V was pared by 3 bases and J by 5 bases, with 14 bases of the junction left unmatched. The CDR3 region is CASSGRGPAGAGDTQYF. CDR3 sequence (DNA): TGTGCCAGCAGCGGTAGGGGCCCAGCGGGAGCTGGAGATACGCAGTATTTT.

This clone has only a few counts. The chain recombines TRBV11-2 with TRBJ2-3, with a weak D call TRBD2 (6 bases). The V gene lost 3 bases and the J gene lost 3 bases, with 7 bases spanning the gap. This CDR3 comprises 13 residues. Germline CDR1 and CDR2: SGHAT and FQNNGV. The CDR3 DNA follows: TGTGCCAGCAGCTTTGGGAGGACAGATACGCAGTATTTT. It translates to CASSFGRTDTQYF.

This clone was picked up one time. This rearrangement joins TRBV6-5 to TRBJ1-2, with D possibly being TRBD1 (5 bases). The CDR3 contains 15 residues. Per the germline V gene, CDR1 is MNHEY and CDR2 is SVGAGI. V was shortened by 4 bases and J by 2 bases, with 14 bases between the two germline ends. CDR3 amino acids: CASSSGGEGNYGYTF. CDR3 nucleotides: TGTGCCAGCAGTTCGGGAGGGGAAGGCAACTATGGCTACACCTTC.

This CDR3 reads CASSQVPLSSIHNEQFF. DNA of the CDR3: TGCGCCAGCAGCCAAGTCCCACTTAGTAGTATCCACAATGAGCAGTTCTTC. The genes are TRBV4-3 and TRBJ2-1; D unresolved. Trimming took 1 base from V and 5 from J, leaving 18 bases between them. In germline, CDR1 is LGHNA, CDR2 YSLEER. The CDR3 spans 17 residues.

This rearrangement joins TRBV5-1 to TRBJ2-5; weak D call: TRBD1 (5 bases). This CDR3 spans 14 amino acids. Germline lookup yields CDR1 SGHRS and CDR2 YFSETQ. V was clipped by 0 bases and J by 5 bases, with 11 bases between them. The CDR3, as DNA: TGCGCCAGCAGCTTGGAGCTCCCAGGGGAGACCCAGTACTTC. Translating it yields CASSLELPGETQYF. The full variable domain, completed using reference TRBV5-1 and TRBJ2-5, is KAGVTQTPRYLIKTRGQQVTLSCSPISGHRSVSWYQQTPGQGLQFLFEYFSETQRNKGNFPGRFSGRQFSNSRSEMNVSTLELGDSALYLCASSLELPGETQYFGPGTRLLVL.

The chain carries TRBV11-3 and TRBJ1-1; TRBD1 agrees at 12 bases. CDR1 and CDR2 (germline): SGHNT, YENEEA. This CDR3 comprises 14 residues. V shed 5 bases and J 4 bases; nucleotides not matched to a gene: 2. CDR3 amino acids: CASSPGQGATEAFF. The DNA of the CDR3 is TGTGCCAGCAGCCCGGGACAGGGGGCCACTGAAGCTTTCTTT.

This rearrangement joins TRBV27 to TRBJ2-7, with 13 nucleotides matching TRBD2. V lost 6 bases and J lost 6; bases outside the gene matches: 2. The CDR3 loop spans 13 amino acids. Per the germline V gene, CDR1 is MNHEY and CDR2 is SMNVEV (reference sequence). The CDR3 region has the DNA TGTGCCAGCAGCCGACTAGCGGGAGGCGAGCAGTACTTC. It is translated as CASSRLAGGEQYF.

CDR3 loop: CASSPYRDSQNIQYF. CDR3 bases: TGTGCCAGCAGCCCATACCGGGACAGCCAAAACATTCAGTACTTC. The chain links TRBV7-8 to TRBJ2-4, with 7 bases fitting TRBD1. J lost 5 bases, V lost 5 bases, and 9 bases had no gene match. The V gene's germline CDR1 is SGHVS and CDR2 FQNEAQ. The CDR3 contains 15 residues.

The chain uses TRBV15 and TRBJ2-1, with a tentative D call TRBD1 (6 bases). V lost 1 base and J lost 6, with 19 bases in between. Germline CDR1 and CDR2: LNHNV and YYDKDF (reference sequence). The CDR3 is 17 amino acids. The CDR3 DNA reads as TGTGCCACCAGCAGAGCGAATAAGGCCACAGGGTCCAATGAGCAGTTCTTC. As protein: CATSRANKATGSNEQFF.

The CDR3 loop reads CASSPKAPGQGARVYGYTF. For the CDR3, the DNA is TGTGCCAGCAGCCCTAAGGCTCCGGGACAGGGGGCGCGGGTCTATGGCTACACCTTC. The V gene is TRBV7-3, the J gene TRBJ1-2; TRBD1 agrees at 12 bases. The ends lost 5 bases at V and 4 bases at J; junction bases unmatched: 17. There are 19 residues in the CDR3. The germline gives CDR1 SGHTA, CDR2 FQGTGA. Supplemented by reference TRBV7-3 and TRBJ1-2, the full variable domain reads GAGVSQTPSNKVTEKGKYVELRCDPISGHTALYWYRQSLGQGPEFLIYFQGTGAADDSGLPNDRFFAVRPEGSVSTLKIQRTERGDSAVYLCASSPKAPGQGARVYGYTFGSGTRLTVV.

Only a few counts were recorded for this clone. The CDR3 DNA reads as TGTGCCAGTAGGACAAGTCAAGTGGATACGCAGTATTTT. Amino acids: CASRTSQVDTQYF. The chain combines TRBV19 with TRBJ2-3; no clear D gene. Germline V CDR1 and CDR2: LNHDA, SQIVND (reference sequence). This CDR3 has 13 amino acids. V was trimmed by 6 bases and J by 6 bases, leaving 13 bases between them.

The chain uses TRBV11-2 and TRBJ2-1; TRBD2 aligns across 11 bases. Germline lookup yields CDR1 SGHAT and CDR2 FQNNGV. After removal of 5 bases from V and 7 bases from J, the junction contained 7 bases not matched to a gene. This CDR3 contains 15 residues. CDR3 sequence (DNA): TGTGCCAGCAGCCGGACTAGCGGGTTTATTAATGAGCAGTTCTTC. It specifies CASSRTSGFINEQFF.

The genes are TRBV5-1 and TRBJ2-2, with 12 nucleotides matching TRBD1. J lost 4 bases, V lost 4 bases, and 8 bases had no gene match. The germline V gene encodes CDR1 SGHRS and CDR2 YFSETQ. The CDR3 is 17 amino acids. DNA of the CDR3: TGCGCCAGCAGCCTCCGGGACAGGGGGCTTATCACCGGGGAGCTGTTTTTT. Translated: CASSLRDRGLITGELFF.

The gene calls are TRBV28 and TRBJ1-2; D remains ambiguous. The CDR3 is 12 residues long. Germline CDR1 reads MDHEN; CDR2 reads SYDVKM. The V end was cut by 4 bases, the J end by 7 bases, with 10 bases between. The CDR3 DNA sequence: TGTGCCAGCAGTTATCCGGGATCTGGCTACACCTTC. As protein: CASSYPGSGYTF.

The rearrangement joins TRBV19 to TRBJ1-1; D possibly corresponds to TRBD1 (5 bases). CDR1 and CDR2 from the germline V gene are LNHDA and SQIVND (reference sequence). CDR3 size: 12 residues. V shed 5 bases and J shed 10 bases, with 14 bases lying between them. The CDR3 nucleotides are TGTGCCAGTAGTGGCGGGGGGGGAGCAGCTTTCTTT. It specifies CASSGGGGAAFF.

V gene TRBV7-2 combines with J gene TRBJ1-5, with 11 bases identical to TRBD1. V gave up 4 bases and J gave up 6 bases; unmatched junction bases: 2. Germline loops: CDR1 SGHTA, CDR2 FQGNSA. The CDR3 contains 14 residues. The CDR3 DNA reads TGTGCCAGCAGCTGGGACAGGGGGGTTCAGCCCCAGCATTTT. It yields the protein CASSWDRGVQPQHF.